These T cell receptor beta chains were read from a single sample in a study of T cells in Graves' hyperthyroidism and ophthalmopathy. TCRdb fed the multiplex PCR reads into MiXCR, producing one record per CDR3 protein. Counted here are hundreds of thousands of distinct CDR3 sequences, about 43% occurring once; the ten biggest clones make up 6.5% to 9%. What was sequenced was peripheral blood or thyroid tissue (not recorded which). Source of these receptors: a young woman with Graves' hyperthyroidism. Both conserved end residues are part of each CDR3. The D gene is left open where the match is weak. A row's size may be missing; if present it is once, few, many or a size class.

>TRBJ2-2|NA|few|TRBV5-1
CASSPGILTGELFF
TGCGCCAGCAGCCCCGGGATACTCACCGGGGAGCTGTTTTTT
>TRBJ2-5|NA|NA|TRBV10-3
CAISVQGIEETQYF
TGTGCCATCAGTGTGCAGGGAATTGAGGAGACCCAGTACTTC
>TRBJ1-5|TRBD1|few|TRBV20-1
CSARVPGGGKSNQPQHF
TGCAGTGCTAGAGTCCCCGGAGGGGGCAAGAGCAATCAGCCCCAGCATTTT
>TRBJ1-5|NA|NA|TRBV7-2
CASSQDDTKNQPQHF
TGCGCCAGCAGCCAAGATGATACAAAAAATCAGCCCCAGCATTTT
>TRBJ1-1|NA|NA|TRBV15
CATSSWRAQAFF
TGTGCCACCAGCAGCTGGCGGGCCCAAGCTTTCTTT
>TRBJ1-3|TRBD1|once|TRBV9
CASSLTGDSGNIIYF
TGTGCCAGCAGCCTCACAGGGGACTCTGGAAACATCATATATTTC
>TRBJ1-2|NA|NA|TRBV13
CASSLGRAGYGYTF
TGTGCCAGCAGCTTAGGCAGGGCCGGCTATGGCTACACCTTC
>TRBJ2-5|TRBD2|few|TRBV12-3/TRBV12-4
CASSHTSGRALETQYF
TGTGCCAGCAGTCACACTAGCGGGAGGGCCCTGGAGACCCAGTACTTC
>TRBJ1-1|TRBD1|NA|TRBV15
CATSRVAGQGAAFF
TGTGCCACCAGCAGAGTTGCGGGACAGGGGGCGGCTTTCTTT
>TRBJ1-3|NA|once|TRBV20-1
CSASSRLSGNTIYF
TGCAGTGCTAGTTCCAGGCTCTCTGGAAACACCATATATTTT
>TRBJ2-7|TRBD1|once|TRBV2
CASSFVRGYRYEQYF
TGTGCCAGCAGTTTCGTCAGGGGGTATCGCTACGAGCAGTACTTC
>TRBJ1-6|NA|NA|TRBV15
CATSSKGRAPLHF
TGTGCCACCAGCAGCAAGGGACGGGCACCCCTCCACTTT
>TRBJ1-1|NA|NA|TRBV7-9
CASSDRYANTEAFF
TGTGCCAGCAGTGACAGGTACGCGAACACTGAAGCTTTCTTT
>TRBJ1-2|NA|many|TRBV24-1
CATSDSRGIYGYTF
TGTGCCACCAGTGATTCCAGGGGTATCTATGGCTACACCTTC
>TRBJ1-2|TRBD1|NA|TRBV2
CASSPTGGHYGYTF
TGTGCCAGCAGCCCGACAGGGGGCCACTATGGCTACACCTTC
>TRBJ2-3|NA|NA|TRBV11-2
CASSPYGTDTQYF
TGTGCCAGCAGCCCCTACGGCACAGATACGCAGTATTTT
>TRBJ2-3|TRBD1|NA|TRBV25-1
CASSELGTGITDTQYF
TGTGCCAGCAGTGAATTGGGGACAGGAATCACAGATACGCAGTATTTT
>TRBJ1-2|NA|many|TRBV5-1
CASSWDNYGYTF
TGTGCCAGCAGTTGGGACAACTATGGCTACACCTTC
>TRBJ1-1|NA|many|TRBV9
CASSPVGETEAFF
TGTGCCAGCAGCCCCGTCGGGGAGACTGAAGCTTTCTTT
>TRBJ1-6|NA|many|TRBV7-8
CASSLGAGNSPLHF
TGTGCCAGCAGCTTAGGGGCAGGGAACTCACCCCTCCACTTT
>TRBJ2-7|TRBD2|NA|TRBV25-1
CASSEGASGLNSYEQYF
TGTGCCAGCAGTGAAGGGGCTAGCGGACTTAACTCCTACGAGCAGTACTTC
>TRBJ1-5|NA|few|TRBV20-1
CSARTVNQPQHF
TGCAGTGCTAGGACAGTTAATCAGCCCCAGCATTTT
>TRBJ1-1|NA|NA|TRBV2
CASSPDDPEAFF
TGTGCCAGCTCACCGGACGATCCTGAAGCTTTCTTT
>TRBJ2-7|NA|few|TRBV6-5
CASREAQASYEQYF
TGTGCCAGCAGAGAGGCACAGGCCTCCTACGAGCAGTACTTC
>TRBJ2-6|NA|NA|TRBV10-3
CAIGVYVLTF
TGTGCCATCGGGGTCTACGTCCTGACTTTC
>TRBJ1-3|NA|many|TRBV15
CATSRQQNSGNTIYF
TGTGCCACCAGCAGGCAACAGAACTCTGGAAACACCATATATTTT
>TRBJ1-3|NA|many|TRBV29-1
CSVLVFRSSGNTIYF
TGCAGCGTCCTGGTATTCAGGAGCTCTGGAAACACCATATATTTT
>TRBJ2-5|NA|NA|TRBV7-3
CASSAAGGSRGQETQYF
TGTGCCAGCAGCGCCGCTGGGGGCTCCCGGGGGCAAGAGACCCAGTACTTC
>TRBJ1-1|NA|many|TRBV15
CATSRDRMNTEAFF
TGTGCCACCAGCAGAGATAGGATGAACACTGAAGCTTTCTTT
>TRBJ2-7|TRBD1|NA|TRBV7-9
CASSQADRGSYEQYF
TGTGCCAGCAGCCAGGCGGACAGGGGGTCATACGAGCAGTACTTC
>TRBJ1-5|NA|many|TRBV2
CASGGAGNQPQHF
TGTGCCAGTGGTGGGGCTGGCAATCAGCCCCAGCATTTT
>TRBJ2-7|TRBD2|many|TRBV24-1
CATSGVSGRAYEQYF
TGTGCCACCTCCGGAGTTAGCGGGCGGGCCTACGAGCAGTACTTC
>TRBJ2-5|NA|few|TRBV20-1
CSAARYQETQYF
TGCAGTGCTGCACGGTACCAAGAGACCCAGTACTTC
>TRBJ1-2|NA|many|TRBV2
CASKQGTFYGYTF
TGTGCCAGCAAACAGGGAACTTTCTATGGCTACACCTTC
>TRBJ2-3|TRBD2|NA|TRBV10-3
CAISDGLAGVADTQYF
TGTGCCATCAGTGATGGACTAGCGGGAGTAGCCGATACGCAGTATTTT